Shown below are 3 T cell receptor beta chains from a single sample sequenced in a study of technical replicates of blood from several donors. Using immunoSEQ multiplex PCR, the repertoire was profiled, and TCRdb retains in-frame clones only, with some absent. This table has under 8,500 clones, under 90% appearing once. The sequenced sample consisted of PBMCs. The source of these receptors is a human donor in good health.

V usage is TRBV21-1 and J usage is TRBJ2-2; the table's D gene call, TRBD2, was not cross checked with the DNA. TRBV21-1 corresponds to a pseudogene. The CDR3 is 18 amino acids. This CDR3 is CASSGREGISGGTGELFF. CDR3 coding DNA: TGTGCCAGCAGCGGCCGTGAGGGTATTAGCGGAGGCACCGGGGAGCTGTTTTTT.

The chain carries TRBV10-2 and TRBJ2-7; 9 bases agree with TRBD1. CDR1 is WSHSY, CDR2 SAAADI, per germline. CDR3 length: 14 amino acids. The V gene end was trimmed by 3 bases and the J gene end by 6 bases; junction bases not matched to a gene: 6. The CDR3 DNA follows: TGCGCCAGCAGTGATGTTTGGACAGGGGTCGAGCAGTACTTC. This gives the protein CASSDVWTGVEQYF.

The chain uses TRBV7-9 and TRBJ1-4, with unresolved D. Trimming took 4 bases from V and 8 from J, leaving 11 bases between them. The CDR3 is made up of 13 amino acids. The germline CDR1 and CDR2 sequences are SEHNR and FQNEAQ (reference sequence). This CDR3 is CASSYGVGEKLFF. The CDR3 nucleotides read TGTGCCAGCAGCTACGGGGTCGGCGAAAAACTGTTTTTT.